This record concerns one TCR beta chain sequence. Its antigen remains unknown. Next came a second PCR, run for about 7 to 12 cycles, which used a sample-barcoded 5' primer along with a J-beta primer mix. TCRdb ran MiXCR on the 5' RACE reads and lists one entry per CDR3 protein. The data contain 800,000 to 900,000 distinct CDR3 sequences, about 62% of them singletons. This specimen comes from a study of blood T cells in healthy people across ages. Broader study findings: A roughly linear fall in TCR beta diversity per million T cells was seen with increasing age.

Per the germline V gene, CDR1 is LGHNA and CDR2 is YSLEER. CDR3 length: 16 residues. Trimming left V 1 base short and J 5 bases short, with 17 bases between. V is TRBV4-3 and J is TRBJ1-1; a possible D gene is TRBD1 (6 bases). This receptor was identified in a man aged 25 to 40 in good health. Material: blood. DNA of the CDR3: TGCGCCAGCAGCCAAGCGGAAAGTAGGGGGTTAACTGAAGCTTTCTTT. Translated, it gives CASSQAESRGLTEAFF.